This entry is about one TCR beta chain. The antigen is undetermined. This table comes from immunoSEQ multiplex PCR, and its TCRdb copy is limited to in-frame clones, with some not included. Here the sample spans 93,000 or so clones, over 85% being singletons. Trimming shortened V by 7 bases and J by 2 bases, and 12 bases separated the two germline ends. The CDR3 has 14 residues. Looked up from germline, CDR1 is LNHDA and CDR2 is SQIVND (reference sequence). This sample is part of a study of graft-versus-host responses after intestinal transplantation. The wider study: Transplant recipients had multivisceral, liver-intestinal, or isolated intestinal grafts. Every one of the recipients received anti-thymocyte globulin induction and afterwards took tacrolimus and steroids for roughly three years. Findings and caveats of the study: Elevated graft-versus-host to host-versus-graft clonal ratios in allografts were recorded for patients with graft-donor T cell macrochimerism.

The chain joins TRBV19 to TRBJ1-5; D might be TRBD1 (5 bases). This sample comprised unstimulated CD8+ T cells sorted from spleen or lymph node cells, obtained before intestinal transplant. The receptor was isolated from a human donor who received an intestinal transplant. CDR3 region: CASKDLGGNQPQHF. The DNA of the CDR3 is TGTGCCAGTAAAGACTTGGGGGGCAATCAGCCCCAGCATTTT.